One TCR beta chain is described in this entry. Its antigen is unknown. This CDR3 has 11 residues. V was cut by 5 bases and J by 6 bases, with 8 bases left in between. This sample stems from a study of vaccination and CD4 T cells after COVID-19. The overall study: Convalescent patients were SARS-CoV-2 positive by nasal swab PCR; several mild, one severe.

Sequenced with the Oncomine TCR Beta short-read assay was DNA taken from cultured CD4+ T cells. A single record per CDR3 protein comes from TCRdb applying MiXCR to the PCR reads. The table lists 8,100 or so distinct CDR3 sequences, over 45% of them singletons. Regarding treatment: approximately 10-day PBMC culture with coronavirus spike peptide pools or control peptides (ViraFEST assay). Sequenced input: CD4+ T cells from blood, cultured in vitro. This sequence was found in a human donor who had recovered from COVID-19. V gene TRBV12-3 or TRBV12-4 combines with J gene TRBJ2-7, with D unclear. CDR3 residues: CASSITGEQYF. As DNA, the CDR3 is TGTGCCAGCAGTATCACGGGCGAGCAGTACTTC.